Listed below are T cell receptor beta chains from one sample, sequenced in a study of control samples from healthy donors and cancer patients. Method: immunoSEQ multiplex PCR; TCRdb's copy keeps in-frame clones and lacks some. The table has 150,000 to 180,000 clones, approximately 93% seen once. Sequenced sample: blood. The receptors shown here come from a man in his forties in good health. The CDR3 runs from the conserved cysteine through the conserved F or W. The D gene is left open where the match is weak. Clone size, where shown, is once, few, many, or a class for clones that have expanded.

CDR3 DNA	CDR3 protein	J gene	clone size	V gene	D gene
TGCGCCAGCGGAATCGGGGACAGGGCGGCCACTGAAGCTTTCTTT	CASGIGDRAATEAFF	TRBJ1-1	.	TRBV4-1	TRBD1
TGTGCTAGCAGTTACCCACTCGGACAGGTCAATGTCGGCAATCAGCCCCAGCATTTT	CASSYPLGQVNVGNQPQHF	TRBJ1-5	.	TRBV6-2/TRBV6-3	TRBD1
TGTGCCAGCAGCCCTAAGACATTTTCAACTAATGAAAAACTGTTTTTT	CASSPKTFSTNEKLFF	TRBJ1-4	once	TRBV7-2	.
TGTGCCAGCAACACAGGGGGCGAAGGGGAGCCCCAGCATTTT	CASNTGGEGEPQHF	TRBJ1-5	.	TRBV9	TRBD1
TGTGCCAGCAGATATCCACAGGGTAATTCACCCTTCCACTTT	CASRYPQGNSPFHF	TRBJ1-6	.	TRBV6-5	.
TGTGCCAGCAGCTTGGTTCGCTCCACGAACACTGAAGCTTTCTTT	CASSLVRSTNTEAFF	TRBJ1-1	.	TRBV5-5	.
TGCGCCAGCAGCTTGCGGGGGATGAACACTGAAGCTTTCTTT	CASSLRGMNTEAFF	TRBJ1-1	.	TRBV5-1	.
TGCAGTGCCCCCCGAGATTATGGCTACACCTTC	CSAPRDYGYTF	TRBJ1-2	.	TRBV20-1	.
TGTGCCAGCAGCGTCGGGACAGCGGACACTGAAGCTTTCTTT	CASSVGTADTEAFF	TRBJ1-1	.	TRBV9	TRBD1
TGTGCCACAACAGGGCGGGGGGCCGGTTATGAGCAGTTCTTC	CATTGRGAGYEQFF	TRBJ2-1	.	TRBV6-5	TRBD2
TGTGCCACCAGCAGGGGGCGTGGGGAGACCCAGTACTTC	CATSRGRGETQYF	TRBJ2-5	.	TRBV15	.
TGTGCCAGCAGCTTAGTGCTCGCGAACACCGGGGAGCTGTTTTTT	CASSLVLANTGELFF	TRBJ2-2	.	TRBV7-9	.
TGTGCCAGCAGCCTCGGGGGAAATACGCAGTATTTT	CASSLGGNTQYF	TRBJ2-3	.	TRBV12-3/TRBV12-4	.
TGTGCCAGTGGACAGAAGAACACCGGGGAGCTGTTTTTT	CASGQKNTGELFF	TRBJ2-2	.	TRBV24-1	.
TGTGCCACTAGGGGGGACGGCAATCAGCCCCAGCATTTT	CATRGDGNQPQHF	TRBJ1-5	.	TRBV2	.
TGTGCCAGCAGCCCACGGGCAAGCTCCTACAATGAGCAGTTCTTC	CASSPRASSYNEQFF	TRBJ2-1	.	TRBV7-9	.
TGTGCCAGCAGCCAATGGGACCCCAGAGGTACGCAGTATTTT	CASSQWDPRGTQYF	TRBJ2-3	.	TRBV14	.
TGTGCCAGCAGCTTAGGCAAAGGAGGACTACAGTTCTTC	CASSLGKGGLQFF	TRBJ2-1	.	TRBV7-6	.
TGTGCCAGCAGTTACTCGCCAAAAACAGAGACCCAGTACTTC	CASSYSPKTETQYF	TRBJ2-5	.	TRBV6-2/TRBV6-3	.
TGTGCCAGCAGCCACTTAACGGGGGGTAAGGACCCCCAGTACTTC	CASSHLTGGKDPQYF	TRBJ2-5	.	TRBV3-1/TRBV3-2	TRBD2
TGTGCCAGCAGCCTCGGGACAGTGAACACTGAAGCTTTCTTT	CASSLGTVNTEAFF	TRBJ1-1	.	TRBV7-9	TRBD1
TGTGCCAGCAGCCGGGGCGGAGGAGGTAACACCGGGGAGCTGTTTTTT	CASSRGGGGNTGELFF	TRBJ2-2	.	TRBV5-6	.
TGTGCCAGCAGCTCACAGGGGAGCACTGAAGCTTTCTTT	CASSSQGSTEAFF	TRBJ1-1	.	TRBV7-9	TRBD1
TGTGCCAGCAGCGTCCTCTCTGGGGCCAACGTCCTGACTTTC	CASSVLSGANVLTF	TRBJ2-6	.	TRBV9	.
TGTGCCAGCAGACCGACAAGGGAGAACACCGGGGAGCTGTTTTTT	CASRPTRENTGELFF	TRBJ2-2	.	TRBV6-5	.
TGTGCCAGCAAAACAGGGGGCTATGGCTACACCTTC	CASKTGGYGYTF	TRBJ1-2	.	TRBV6-5	TRBD1
TGTGCCAGCAGCGCCCGGGACAGGGAGGACTATGGCTACACCTTC	CASSARDREDYGYTF	TRBJ1-2	.	TRBV2	TRBD1
TGTGCCAGCAGAGAGTGGGTGTCGGGGGAGCTGTTTTTT	CASREWVSGELFF	TRBJ2-2	.	TRBV6-5	.
TGCGCCAGCAGCCAAGATCCGGGTCCAGAGACCCAGTACTTC	CASSQDPGPETQYF	TRBJ2-5	.	TRBV4-1	.
TGTGCCAGCAGTAGTCTCGGGACAGGGGCGGGGACCCAGTACTTC	CASSSLGTGAGTQYF	TRBJ2-5	few	TRBV6-5	TRBD1
TGTGCCAGTAGTATAGATCAAGGAAACACTGAAGCTTTCTTT	CASSIDQGNTEAFF	TRBJ1-1	.	TRBV19	.
TGTGCCAGCAAGGAGGGCCTTTTCTCTGGAAACACCATATATTTT	CASKEGLFSGNTIYF	TRBJ1-3	.	TRBV6-5	.
TGTGCCAGCAAAAGAGAGGGTCGGTTTCCCGGGGAGCTGTTTTTT	CASKREGRFPGELFF	TRBJ2-2	.	TRBV28	.
TGCGCCACCAGCCGTCCAAGCGGGGCCGCGGGGAATGAGCAGTTCTTC	CATSRPSGAAGNEQFF	TRBJ2-1	.	TRBV10-2	TRBD2
TGTGCCACCCGGGCGCCTTTGGGCTACACCTTC	CATRAPLGYTF	TRBJ1-2	once	TRBV27	.
TGTGCCAGCAGCCCGCAGGTGGTGCAGGCCGAAGCTTTCTTT	CASSPQVVQAEAFF	TRBJ1-1	.	TRBV5-6	.
TGTGCCAGCAGTGATGGGGCAGGATTGGGTGAAAAACTGTTTTTT	CASSDGAGLGEKLFF	TRBJ1-4	.	TRBV2	.
TGTGCCAGCAGTCCCGGGACAGGACAGCCCCAGCATTTT	CASSPGTGQPQHF	TRBJ1-5	.	TRBV6-5	TRBD1
TGTGCCAGCAGGTACAGAGGGAGCAACGAGCAGTACTTC	CASRYRGSNEQYF	TRBJ2-7	.	TRBV2	.
TGTGCCAGCAGTGATTGGGGACAGGGCCCCAATCAGCCCCAGCATTTT	CASSDWGQGPNQPQHF	TRBJ1-5	.	TRBV2	TRBD1
TGTGCCAGCAGCTTAAAGAGTGGCTACACCTTC	CASSLKSGYTF	TRBJ1-2	.	TRBV7-9	.
TGTGCCAGCACGCATTTAGCGGGGGGGCCCTACAATGAGCAGTTCTTC	CASTHLAGGPYNEQFF	TRBJ2-1	.	TRBV28	TRBD2
TGTGCCAGCTCTCTACAGGGGGCGCATCGAGGTGAAGCTTTCTTT	CASSLQGAHRGEAFF	TRBJ1-1	.	TRBV18	TRBD1
TGTGCCAGCAGCTTGTGGGGGACAGCTAAAGAGACCCAGTACTTC	CASSLWGTAKETQYF	TRBJ2-5	.	TRBV5-4	TRBD1
TGTGCCAGTAGTTTTTCCAGGGAACAGCCCCAGCATTTT	CASSFSREQPQHF	TRBJ1-5	.	TRBV19	.